This passage covers 21 T cell receptor beta chains from one sample sequenced in a study of T cell responses to AZD1222 COVID-19 vaccine. Some clones are missing from TCRdb's copy, which holds only in-frame ones; the method was immunoSEQ multiplex PCR. This table has 200,000 or so clones, almost 95% appearing once. The specimen was peripheral blood, collected on day 0 of AZD1222 vaccination. The receptors derive from an adult in good health.

The J gene is TRBJ1-1, the V gene TRBV19, with D possibly TRBD1 on 6 matching bases. V was shortened by 4 bases and J by 4 bases, with 7 bases between the two germline ends. The CDR3 length is 12 residues. Germline V gene data show CDR1 as LNHDA and CDR2 as SQIVND (reference sequence). DNA of the CDR3: TGTGCCAGTAGTACAGGGGTCACTGAAGCTTTCTTT. It yields the protein CASSTGVTEAFF.

The gene calls are TRBV28 and TRBJ1-2; 7 bases match TRBD1. This CDR3 spans 15 amino acids. CDR1 is MDHEN, CDR2 SYDVKM, per germline. V was pared by 3 bases and J by 4 bases, with 8 bases of the junction left unmatched. CDR3: CASSFGQANLYGYTF. In nucleotides, the CDR3 is TGTGCCAGCAGTTTCGGACAGGCGAACCTCTATGGCTACACCTTC.

The V gene is TRBV29-1, the J gene TRBJ1-2; TRBD1 aligns across 12 bases. Trimming removed 5 bases from V and 3 bases from J; junction bases left unmatched: 4. From germline, CDR1 is SQVTM and CDR2 ANQGSEA. This CDR3 spans 14 amino acids. The CDR3 coding sequence is TGCAGCGTTACCGGGACAGGGGGCGACTATGGCTACACCTTC. Protein: CSVTGTGGDYGYTF.

The chain has TRBV10-3 and TRBJ2-7, with 7 bases fitting TRBD1. Germline values: CDR1 ENHRY, CDR2 SYGVKD. This CDR3 contains 16 residues. Unmatched junction bases numbered 7, after V lost 0 bases and J lost 2 bases. The CDR3 protein is CAISESNRQGAYEQYF. The DNA for the CDR3 is TGTGCCATCAGTGAGTCGAACCGACAGGGAGCCTACGAGCAGTACTTC.

The chain links TRBV28 to TRBJ2-7; a possible D gene is TRBD2 (5 bases). Germline loops: CDR1 MDHEN, CDR2 SYDVKM. With 6 bases removed from V and 6 bases from J, the gap between germline ends came to 21 bases. This CDR3 contains 15 residues. CDR3 nucleotides: TGTGCCAGCAGCCCAATCCCCGGGAAAACACGCGAGCAGTACTTC. This encodes CASSPIPGKTREQYF.

The chain joins TRBV6-5 to TRBJ1-1, with D possibly being TRBD1 (5 bases). V lost 8 bases and J 6 bases, leaving 22 bases between the germline ends. Germline CDR1 and CDR2: MNHEY and SVGAGI. The CDR3 totals 15 residues. As DNA, the CDR3 is TGTGCCAGCTTCCCTGGGGGGAGCGGAGACGCTGAAGCTTTCTTT. This sequence encodes CASFPGGSGDAEAFF.

This clone was seen more than once but under ten times. This chain joins TRBV9 and TRBJ2-5, with D possibly TRBD2 on 6 matching bases. Trimming shortened V by 0 bases and J by 0 bases, and 6 bases separated the two germline ends. The germline CDR1 and CDR2 sequences are SGDLS and YYNGEE. The CDR3 has 14 amino acids. The CDR3 sequence is CASSVGTNQETQYF. CDR3 DNA: TGTGCCAGCAGCGTAGGGACTAACCAAGAGACCCAGTACTTC. Complete variable domain (other parts from reference TRBV9 and TRBJ2-5): DSGVTQTPKHLITATGQRVTLRCSPRSGDLSVYWYQQSLDQGLQFLIQYYNGEERAKGNILERFSAQQFPDLHSELNLSSLELGDSALYFCASSVGTNQETQYFGPGTRLLVL.

The chain uses TRBV18 and TRBJ1-3; D remains unclear. Per the germline V gene, CDR1 is KGHSH and CDR2 is LQKENI. This CDR3 region has 16 residues. V was shortened by 2 bases and J by 1 base, with 12 bases between the two germline ends. The chain's CDR3 is CASSPIGAGSGNTIYF. DNA of the CDR3: TGTGCCAGCTCACCAATCGGAGCCGGGTCTGGAAACACCATATATTTT.

The chain is built from TRBV30 and TRBJ1-1; D possibly corresponds to TRBD1 (6 bases). Germline values: CDR1 GTSNPN, CDR2 SVGIG (reference sequence). V lost 4 bases to trimming and J lost 5 bases, with 17 bases between them. This CDR3 is built from 14 residues. The CDR3 region has the DNA TGTGCCTGGACTAGGGGCGGGGGCGGAACTGAAGCTTTCTTT. This codes for CAWTRGGGGTEAFF.

In this sample, this clone turned up once. V is TRBV5-6 and J is TRBJ2-7; the D gene is possibly TRBD2 (6 bases). CDR1 is SGHDT, CDR2 YYEEEE, per germline. V shed 1 base and J shed 2 bases, with 13 bases lying between them. The CDR3 is 15 amino acids. The CDR3 nucleotides are TGTGCCAGCAGCTTGTACGGGAGAGGGGCCTACGAGCAGTACTTC. Its translation is CASSLYGRGAYEQYF.

V and J are TRBV19 and TRBJ2-1; D uncertain. This CDR3 is 12 amino acids long. V was trimmed by 3 bases and J by 6 bases, leaving 6 bases between them. CDR1 is LNHDA and CDR2 is SQIVND in the germline V gene (reference sequence). DNA of the CDR3: TGTGCCAGTAGTATTCAAGGCAATGAGCAGTTCTTC. Translation: CASSIQGNEQFF. Looking up the rest from reference TRBV19 and TRBJ2-1 gives the full variable domain: DGGITQSPKYLFRKEGQNVTLSCEQNLNHDAMYWYRQDPGQGLRLIYYSQIVNDFQKGDIAEGYSVSREKKESFPLTVTSAQKNPTAFYLCASSIQGNEQFFGPGTRLTVL.

The V call is TRBV28, the J call TRBJ1-5; a possible D gene is TRBD1 (5 bases). CDR3 length: 13 residues. The germline gives CDR1 MDHEN, CDR2 SYDVKM. V lost 6 bases and J lost 3, with 9 bases in between. CDR3 sequence: CASSPGINQPQHF. In DNA form, the CDR3 reads TGTGCCAGCAGCCCAGGGATCAATCAGCCCCAGCATTTT.

The CDR3 loop reads CASSQRTGGVTEAFF. CDR3 coding DNA: TGTGCCAGCAGCCAACGGACAGGGGGCGTCACTGAAGCTTTCTTT. This chain links TRBV14 with TRBJ1-1; TRBD1 aligns across 11 bases. The V and J ends lost 2 bases and 4 bases, in that order; junction bases with no gene match: 3. The CDR3 is 15 amino acids. The germline V gene encodes CDR1 SGHDN and CDR2 FVKESK.

The chain has TRBV30 and TRBJ1-2, with D tentatively TRBD1 (5 bases). CDR1 and CDR2 (germline): GTSNPN, SVGIG (reference sequence). The CDR3 runs to 13 residues. Trimming shortened V by 1 base and J by 7 bases, and 13 bases separated the two germline ends. The CDR3 nucleotides are TGTGCCTGGAGTGGGTCCAGGGACCTTGGCTACACCTTC. This codes for CAWSGSRDLGYTF.

The chain carries TRBV28 and TRBJ1-1; tentative D call: TRBD1 (5 bases). CDR1 MDHEN and CDR2 SYDVKM come from the germline V gene. CDR3 length: 13 residues. Trimming cost V 6 bases and J 2 bases, with 10 bases left between them. The CDR3 sequence is CASRDTQNTEAFF. The CDR3, as DNA: TGTGCCAGCAGGGACACCCAAAACACTGAAGCTTTCTTT.

V and J are TRBV7-6 and TRBJ2-1, with D tentatively TRBD2 (5 bases). The CDR3 is 15 residues long. CDR1 is SGHVS, CDR2 FNYEAQ, per germline. Deletions cut 4 bases from V and 2 bases from J, with 12 bases between. The CDR3 loop is CASSSIGSAYNEQFF. CDR3 DNA sequence: TGTGCCAGCAGCTCCATAGGTAGCGCCTACAATGAGCAGTTCTTC.

The chain combines TRBV5-1 with TRBJ2-1; 9 nucleotides line up with TRBD2. CDR1 is SGHRS and CDR2 is YFSETQ in the germline V gene. Germline trimming cut 4 bases from V and 2 bases from J; bases unmatched to any gene: 7. The CDR3 spans 16 residues. CDR3 amino acids: CASSPGASGAYNEQFF. The CDR3 nucleotides are TGCGCCAGCAGCCCTGGGGCTAGCGGGGCCTACAATGAGCAGTTCTTC.

The CDR3 protein is CASSIPDGESPLHF. Here the CDR3 DNA reads TGTGCCAGTAGTATCCCGGACGGAGAATCACCCCTCCACTTT. The chain carries TRBV19 and TRBJ1-6; D not certain. Between the trimmed V and J ends, which lost 3 bases and 10 bases, there was a span of 13 bases. The CDR3 has 14 amino acids. The germline V gene encodes CDR1 LNHDA and CDR2 SQIVND (reference sequence).

The chain joins TRBV20-1 to TRBJ2-5; D tentatively fits TRBD1 or TRBD2 (5 bases each). Germline CDR1 DFQATT, CDR2 SNEGSKA (reference sequence). The CDR3 is 11 residues long. V lost 5 bases to trimming and J lost 9 bases, with 13 bases between them. The CDR3 here is CSAGGRRAQYF. The CDR3 DNA is TGCAGTGCTGGGGGTCGAAGGGCCCAGTACTTC.

The V gene is TRBV5-1, the J gene TRBJ1-6; weak D call: TRBD1 (6 bases). The V end was cut by 7 bases, the J end by 0 bases, with 11 bases between. The CDR3 runs 15 residues. Germline V gene lookup returns CDR1 SGHRS and CDR2 YFSETQ. The CDR3 DNA sequence: TGCGCCAGCTCTCCGGGGGCCTCCTATAATTCACCCCTCCACTTT. It specifies CASSPGASYNSPLHF. Variable domain in full (rest from reference TRBV5-1 and TRBJ1-6): KAGVTQTPRYLIKTRGQQVTLSCSPISGHRSVSWYQQTPGQGLQFLFEYFSETQRNKGNFPGRFSGRQFSNSRSEMNVSTLELGDSALYLCASSPGASYNSPLHFGNGTRLTVT.

This chain uses TRBV14 with TRBJ2-3; 11 bases align to TRBD2. V lost 2 bases to trimming and J lost 0 bases; unmatched junction nucleotides: 7. Germline V gene data show CDR1 as SGHDN and CDR2 as FVKESK. CDR3 size: 18 residues. The CDR3 loop reads CASSQIRLAGRSTDTQYF. The DNA for the CDR3 is TGTGCCAGCAGCCAAATCCGACTAGCGGGACGAAGCACAGATACGCAGTATTTT.